What follows are 6 T cell receptor beta chains derived from one specimen sequenced in a study of T cell responses to AZD1222 COVID-19 vaccine. Repertoires were generated with immunoSEQ multiplex PCR, while TCRdb's copy carries only in-frame clones and drops some. The table records 150,000 or so clones, about 88% of them present only once. The sequences come from peripheral blood, collected on day 0 of AZD1222 vaccination. Receptors were obtained from an adult in good health.

The chain is built from TRBV7-2 and TRBJ1-1; TRBD1 is a possible D gene (5 bases). The CDR3 is made up of 13 amino acids. The germline gives CDR1 SGHTA, CDR2 FQGNSA. Deletions cut 7 bases from V and 3 bases from J, with 12 bases between. CDR3 region: CASKQAYYTEAFF. The CDR3 DNA reads as TGTGCCAGCAAACAGGCGTACTACACTGAAGCTTTCTTT.

The V and J genes are TRBV5-1 and TRBJ1-4; no clear D. The CDR3 contains 15 residues. Per germline, CDR1 SGHRS and CDR2 YFSETQ. The V and J ends lost 5 bases and 7 bases respectively, with 18 bases between them. The CDR3 DNA is TGCGCCAGCAGAACGACACCAGCGATTGTTGAAAAACTGTTTTTT. It yields the protein CASRTTPAIVEKLFF.

The gene calls are TRBV7-2 and TRBJ2-3; TRBD2 agrees at 7 bases. The CDR3 has 16 residues. Trimming removed 2 bases from V and 5 bases from J; junction bases left unmatched: 10. Germline V gene data show CDR1 as SGHTA and CDR2 as FQGNSA. CDR3 sequence reads: CASSLQGEGGGDTQYF. The DNA of the CDR3 is TGTGCCAGCAGCTTACAAGGGGAGGGTGGAGGAGATACGCAGTATTTT.

This chain uses TRBV28 with TRBJ1-6, with a tentative D call TRBD1 (6 bases). Germline V gene data show CDR1 as MDHEN and CDR2 as SYDVKM. Trimming removed 1 base from V and 7 bases from J, with 14 bases in between. The CDR3 is 16 amino acids. CDR3 in amino acids: CASSLYGGGKNSPLHF. DNA for the CDR3: TGTGCCAGCAGTTTATATGGGGGGGGCAAAAATTCACCCCTCCACTTT.

The gene calls are TRBV5-1 and TRBJ1-6, with TRBD1 as a possible D gene (5 bases). The length of the CDR3 is 15 residues. Germline V lookup: CDR1 SGHRS, CDR2 YFSETQ. V dropped 0 bases and J dropped 6 bases, with 10 bases sitting between them. The CDR3 protein is CASSLEQDPNSPLHF. The CDR3 DNA follows: TGCGCCAGCAGCTTGGAACAGGACCCTAATTCACCCCTCCACTTT.

J is TRBJ2-3 and V is TRBV4-3, with D perhaps TRBD2 (6 bases). Germline V gene sequence: CDR1 LGHNA, CDR2 YSLEER. The CDR3 consists of 17 residues. V dropped 0 bases and J dropped 2 bases, with 15 bases sitting between them. Here the CDR3 DNA reads TGCGCCAGCAGCCAAGAAGGCTTGGGACTTAACACAGATACGCAGTATTTT. This gives the protein CASSQEGLGLNTDTQYF.